This entry is about one TCR beta chain. The target antigen is unknown. The data were obtained in a study of graft-versus-host responses after intestinal transplantation. Overall study results and limits: Early post-transplant declines in HvG were associated with peak levels of circulating GvH clones.

Clones were sequenced by immunoSEQ multiplex PCR, and TCRdb holds only the in-frame ones, with some missing. Of some 100,000 clones in the sample, around 92% were seen once. V lost 5 bases, J lost 8 bases, and 11 bases stayed unmatched. Germline values: CDR1 PRHDT, CDR2 FYEKMQ (reference sequence). The CDR3 runs to 14 residues. The chain uses TRBV13 and TRBJ1-1; 7 nucleotides match TRBD1. This TCR was recovered from a human donor who was the organ donor for an intestinal transplant. The sample consisted of unstimulated CD8+ T cells sorted from spleen or lymph node cells, taken before transplant. The CDR3 DNA is TGTGCCAGCAGCAACGACCGGACAGGAACAGAAGCTTTCTTT. Residues: CASSNDRTGTEAFF.